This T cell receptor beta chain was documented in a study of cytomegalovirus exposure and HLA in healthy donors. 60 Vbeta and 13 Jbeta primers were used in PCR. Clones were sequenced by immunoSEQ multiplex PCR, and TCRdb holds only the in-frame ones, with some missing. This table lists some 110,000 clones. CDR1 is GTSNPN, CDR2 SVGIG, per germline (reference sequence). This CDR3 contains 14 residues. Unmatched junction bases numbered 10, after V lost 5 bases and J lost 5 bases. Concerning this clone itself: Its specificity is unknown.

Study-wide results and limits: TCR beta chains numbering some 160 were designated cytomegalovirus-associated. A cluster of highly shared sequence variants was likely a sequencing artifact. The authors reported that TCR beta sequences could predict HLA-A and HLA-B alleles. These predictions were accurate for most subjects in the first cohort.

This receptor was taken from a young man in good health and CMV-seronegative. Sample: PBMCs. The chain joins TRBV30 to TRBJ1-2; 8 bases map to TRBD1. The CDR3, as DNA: TGTGCCTGGCATACAGGGGGAGCTCTTTATGGCTACACCTTC. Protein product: CAWHTGGALYGYTF.